These 9 T cell receptor beta chains came from one sample sequenced in a study of shared clonotypes between healthy human individuals (dated by TCRdb to about 2020). Library preparation used the immunoSEQ multiplex PCR assay. TCRdb holds this immuneACCESS table with in-frame rearrangements only. Some clones are missing; in checked studies, unresolved V genes explain under half, and the rest has no known cause. Counted in this sample were about 980,000 clones; approximately 80% of them appeared once. Of the sample, about 1.5% is held by the ten largest clones. Sample: memory CD4+ T cells sorted from blood. The cell subset or site tag for this specimen amounts to: CD45RA-negative fraction. These receptors were collected from a man between 18 and 29 years old in good health.

The chain has TRBV4-1 and TRBJ2-7; 10 bases align to TRBD2. V gave up 8 bases and J gave up 3 bases; unmatched junction bases: 4. This CDR3 is built from 13 residues. In germline, CDR1 is MGHRA, CDR2 YSYEKL. The CDR3 protein is CASAQREGYEQYF. The CDR3 DNA reads TGCGCCAGCGCGCAGCGGGAGGGCTACGAGCAGTACTTC.

This clone was observed a handful of times. The CDR3 nucleotides are TGTGCCTGGAGCCGGGCGACCACTGAAGCTTTCTTT. This codes for CAWSRATTEAFF. This chain connects TRBV30 to TRBJ1-1; D is unclear. In germline, CDR1 is GTSNPN, CDR2 SVGIG (reference sequence). V lost 3 bases and J 4 bases, leaving 9 bases between the germline ends. The CDR3 sequence is 12 residues long.

The V call is TRBV7-2, the J call TRBJ2-4, with a weak D call TRBD2 (6 bases). Germline V CDR1 and CDR2: SGHTA, FQGNSA. The CDR3 length is 14 residues. Trimming shortened V by 10 bases and J by 9 bases, and 22 bases separated the two germline ends. Here the CDR3 DNA reads TGTGCCACCAGAATGGAGGGAGACCCTTCCATTCAGTACTTC. Translation: CATRMEGDPSIQYF.

The chain's CDR3 is CATSEGGNTEAFF. CDR3 coding DNA: TGTGCCACGTCGGAGGGTGGGAACACTGAAGCTTTCTTT. This sequence joins TRBV7-8 and TRBJ1-1, with D unclear. V dropped 10 bases and J dropped 1 base, with 13 bases sitting between them. The germline gives CDR1 SGHVS, CDR2 FQNEAQ. The CDR3 is 13 amino acids.

The rearrangement uses TRBV12-5 and TRBJ2-5; D possibly corresponds to TRBD1 (6 bases). The V end lost 1 base, the J end lost 2 bases, and 20 bases lay between the germline ends. Germline V gene data show CDR1 as LGHNT and CDR2 as FRNRAP. This CDR3 has 18 amino acids. The chain's CDR3 is CASGLGTAFREHQETQYF. The CDR3 DNA is TGTGCTAGTGGTTTGGGGACAGCTTTTAGGGAGCATCAAGAGACCCAGTACTTC.

The J gene is TRBJ1-2, the V gene TRBV27, with TRBD1 matching over 7 bases. Per the germline V gene, CDR1 is MNHEY and CDR2 is SMNVEV (reference sequence). The CDR3 is made up of 14 amino acids. V gave up 3 bases and J gave up 8 bases; unmatched junction bases: 9. DNA for the CDR3: TGTGCCAGCAGTTTCCGTGACAGGGTTGGAGGCTACACCTTC. Its protein is CASSFRDRVGGYTF.

In regard to this clone: Within the sample, other DNA sequences also encode this same CDR3. The chain joins TRBV7-8 to TRBJ2-7; D remains unclear. This CDR3 has 11 amino acids. Between the trimmed V and J ends, which lost 5 bases and 6 bases, there was a span of 8 bases. Germline V gene data show CDR1 as SGHVS and CDR2 as FQNEAQ. As DNA, the CDR3 is TGTGCCAGCAGCCCTGATCGCGAGCAGTACTTC. Its protein product is CASSPDREQYF.

This chain links TRBV6-5 with TRBJ2-7; TRBD2 is a possible D gene (6 bases). Between the trimmed V and J ends, which lost 6 bases and 8 bases, there was a span of 17 bases. Germline loops: CDR1 MNHEY, CDR2 SVGAGI. The CDR3 runs 13 residues. CDR3 nucleotide sequence: TGTGCCAGCAGCTCTGGGACTGCTATGAAGCAGTACTTC. It yields the protein CASSSGTAMKQYF.

V usage is TRBV10-3 and J usage is TRBJ2-7, with D perhaps TRBD2 (6 bases). Germline lookup yields CDR1 ENHRY and CDR2 SYGVKD. This CDR3 has 15 amino acids. V was trimmed by 9 bases and J by 0 bases, leaving 18 bases between them. CDR3 residues: CAINVGTLGSYEQYF. The CDR3 nucleotides are TGTGCCATAAATGTCGGGACTCTCGGCTCCTACGAGCAGTACTTC.